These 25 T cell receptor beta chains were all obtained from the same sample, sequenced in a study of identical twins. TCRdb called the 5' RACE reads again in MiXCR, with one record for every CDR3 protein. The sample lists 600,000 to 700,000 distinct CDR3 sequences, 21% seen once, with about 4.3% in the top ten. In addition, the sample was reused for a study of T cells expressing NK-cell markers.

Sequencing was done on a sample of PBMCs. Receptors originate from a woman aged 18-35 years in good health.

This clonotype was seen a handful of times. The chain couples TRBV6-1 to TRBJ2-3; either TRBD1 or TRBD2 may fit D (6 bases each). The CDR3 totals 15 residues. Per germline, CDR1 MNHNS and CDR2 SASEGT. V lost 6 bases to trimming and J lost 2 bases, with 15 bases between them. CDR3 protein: CASRGGGVYTDTQYF. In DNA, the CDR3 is TGTGCCAGCAGGGGGGGCGGGGTTTACACAGATACGCAGTATTTT.

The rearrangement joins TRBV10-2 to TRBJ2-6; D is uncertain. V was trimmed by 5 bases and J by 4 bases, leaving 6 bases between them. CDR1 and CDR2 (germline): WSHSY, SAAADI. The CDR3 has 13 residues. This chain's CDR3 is CASSPEGANVLTF. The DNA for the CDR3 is TGCGCCAGCAGTCCCGAAGGGGCCAACGTCCTGACTTTC.

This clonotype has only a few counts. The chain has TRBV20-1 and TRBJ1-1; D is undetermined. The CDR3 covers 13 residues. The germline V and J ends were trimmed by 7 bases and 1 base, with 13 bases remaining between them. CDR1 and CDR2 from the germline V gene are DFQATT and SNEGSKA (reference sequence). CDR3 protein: CSVRRTPNTEAFF. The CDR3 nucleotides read TGCAGTGTCAGGAGAACCCCGAACACTGAAGCTTTCTTT.

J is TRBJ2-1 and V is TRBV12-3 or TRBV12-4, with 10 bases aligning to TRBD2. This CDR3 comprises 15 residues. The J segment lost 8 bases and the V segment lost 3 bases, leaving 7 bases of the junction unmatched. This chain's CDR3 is CASSLTLAGRYEQFF. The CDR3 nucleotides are TGTGCCAGCAGTTTGACACTAGCGGGACGCTATGAGCAGTTCTTC.

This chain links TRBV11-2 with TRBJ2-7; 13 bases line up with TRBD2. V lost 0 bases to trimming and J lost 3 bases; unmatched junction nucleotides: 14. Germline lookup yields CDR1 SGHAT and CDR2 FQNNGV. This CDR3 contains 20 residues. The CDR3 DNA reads TGTGCCAGCAGCTTAGATAGACTAGCGGGAGGAATGAGGTTCTACTACGAGCAGTACTTC. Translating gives CASSLDRLAGGMRFYYEQYF. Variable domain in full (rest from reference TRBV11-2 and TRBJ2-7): EAGVAQSPRYKIIEKRQSVAFWCNPISGHATLYWYQQILGQGPKLLIQFQNNGVVDDSQLPKDRFSAERLKGVDSTLKIQPAKLEDSAVYLCASSLDRLAGGMRFYYEQYFGPGTRLTVT.

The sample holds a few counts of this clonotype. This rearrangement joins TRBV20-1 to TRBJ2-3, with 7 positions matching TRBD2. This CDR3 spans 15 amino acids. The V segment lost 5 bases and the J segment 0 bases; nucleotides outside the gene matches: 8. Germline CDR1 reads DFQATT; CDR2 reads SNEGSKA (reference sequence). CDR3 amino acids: CSAGNERGSTDTQYF. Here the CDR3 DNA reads TGCAGTGCTGGGAACGAGCGGGGAAGCACAGATACGCAGTATTTT.

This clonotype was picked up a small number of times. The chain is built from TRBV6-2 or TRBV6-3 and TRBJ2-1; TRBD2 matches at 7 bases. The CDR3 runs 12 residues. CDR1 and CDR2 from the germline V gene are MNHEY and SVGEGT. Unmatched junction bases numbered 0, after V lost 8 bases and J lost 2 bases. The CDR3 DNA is TGTGCCAGCGGGAGGGCCTACAATGAGCAGTTCTTC. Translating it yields CASGRAYNEQFF.

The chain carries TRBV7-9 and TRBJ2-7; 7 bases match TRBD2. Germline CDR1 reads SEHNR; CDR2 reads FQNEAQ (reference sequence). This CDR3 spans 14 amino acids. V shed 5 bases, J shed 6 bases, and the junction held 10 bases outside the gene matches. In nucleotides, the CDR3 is TGTGCCAGCAGCCCTACCACTAGCGTCCCCGAGCAGTACTTC. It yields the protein CASSPTTSVPEQYF.

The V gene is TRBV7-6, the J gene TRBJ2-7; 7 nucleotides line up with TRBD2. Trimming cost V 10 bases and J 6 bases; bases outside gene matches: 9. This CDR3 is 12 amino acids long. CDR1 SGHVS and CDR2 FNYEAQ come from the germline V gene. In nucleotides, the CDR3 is TGTGCCACCGGCGGGACGGGGGGCGAGCAGTACTTC. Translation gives CATGGTGGEQYF.

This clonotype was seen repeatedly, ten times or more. The CDR3: CASSLWTGGQETQYF. CDR3 nucleotide sequence: TGTGCCAGCAGCCTCTGGACAGGGGGCCAAGAGACCCAGTACTTC. The chain combines TRBV3-1 with TRBJ2-5; 10 nucleotides match TRBD1. The trim removed 4 bases at V and 1 base at J, leaving 3 bases unmatched. The CDR3 contains 15 residues. Germline CDR1 and CDR2: LGHDT and YNNKEL (reference sequence).

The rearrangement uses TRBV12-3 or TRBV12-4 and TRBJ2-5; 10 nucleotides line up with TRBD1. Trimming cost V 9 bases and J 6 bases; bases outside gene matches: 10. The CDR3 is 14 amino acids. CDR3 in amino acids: CASTPGQGSKTQYF. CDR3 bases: TGTGCCAGTACTCCGGGACAGGGGTCGAAGACCCAGTACTTC.

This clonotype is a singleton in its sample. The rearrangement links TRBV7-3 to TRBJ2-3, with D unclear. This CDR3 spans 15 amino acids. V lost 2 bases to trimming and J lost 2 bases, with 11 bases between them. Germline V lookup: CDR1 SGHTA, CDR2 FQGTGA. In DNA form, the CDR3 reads TGTGCCAGCAGCTTAGACGGAGAGATCACAGATACGCAGTATTTT. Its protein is CASSLDGEITDTQYF.

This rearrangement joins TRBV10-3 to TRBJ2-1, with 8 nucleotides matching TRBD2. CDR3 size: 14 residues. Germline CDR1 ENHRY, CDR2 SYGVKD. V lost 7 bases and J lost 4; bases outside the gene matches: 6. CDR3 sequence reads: CAINRGGPYNEQFF. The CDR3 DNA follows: TGTGCCATCAACCGGGGGGGGCCGTACAATGAGCAGTTCTTC.

The CDR3 DNA is TGCAGTGCTCCGGGACAGAGCTACGAGCAGTACTTC. Encoded protein: CSAPGQSYEQYF. The chain combines TRBV20-1 with TRBJ2-7; 7 bases align to TRBD1. Germline trimming cut 5 bases from V and 3 bases from J; bases unmatched to any gene: 4. The germline CDR1 and CDR2 sequences are DFQATT and SNEGSKA (reference sequence). The CDR3 totals 12 residues.

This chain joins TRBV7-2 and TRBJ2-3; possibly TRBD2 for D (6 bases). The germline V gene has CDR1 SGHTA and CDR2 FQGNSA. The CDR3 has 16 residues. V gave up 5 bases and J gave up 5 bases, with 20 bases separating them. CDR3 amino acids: CASSLSGDLILDTQYF. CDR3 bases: TGTGCCAGCAGCCTTAGCGGAGATCTGATCTTAGATACGCAGTATTTT.

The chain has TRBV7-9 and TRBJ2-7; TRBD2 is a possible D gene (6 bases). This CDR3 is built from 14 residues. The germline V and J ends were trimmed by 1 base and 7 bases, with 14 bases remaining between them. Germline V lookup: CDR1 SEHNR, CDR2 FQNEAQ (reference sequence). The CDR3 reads CASSLGRDYVEQYF. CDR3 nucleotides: TGTGCCAGCAGCTTAGGGAGGGATTACGTAGAGCAGTACTTC.

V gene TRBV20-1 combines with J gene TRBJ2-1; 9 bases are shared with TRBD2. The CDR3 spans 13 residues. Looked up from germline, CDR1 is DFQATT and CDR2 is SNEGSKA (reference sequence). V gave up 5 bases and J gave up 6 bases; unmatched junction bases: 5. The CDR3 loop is CSALSGRFNEQFF. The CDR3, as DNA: TGCAGTGCTTTAAGCGGGAGGTTCAATGAGCAGTTCTTC.

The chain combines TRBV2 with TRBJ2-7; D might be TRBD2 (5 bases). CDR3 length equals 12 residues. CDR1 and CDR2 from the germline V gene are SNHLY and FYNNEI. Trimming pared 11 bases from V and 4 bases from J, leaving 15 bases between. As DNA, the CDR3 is TGTGCCGTCCCCGGGATTTCTTACGAGCAGTACTTC. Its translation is CAVPGISYEQYF.

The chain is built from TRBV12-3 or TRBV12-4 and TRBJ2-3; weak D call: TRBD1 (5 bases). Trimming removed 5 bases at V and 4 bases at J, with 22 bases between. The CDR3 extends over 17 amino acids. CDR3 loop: CASSLALGRVFADTQYF. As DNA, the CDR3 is TGTGCCAGCAGTCTCGCCTTGGGCAGGGTGTTTGCAGATACGCAGTATTTT.

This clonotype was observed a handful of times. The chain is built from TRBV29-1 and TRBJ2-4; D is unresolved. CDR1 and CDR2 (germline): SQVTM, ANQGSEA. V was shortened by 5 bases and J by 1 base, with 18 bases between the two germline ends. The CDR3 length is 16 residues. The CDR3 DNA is TGCAGCGTTAGAGATGATGAGAGAAGGGCCAAAAACATTCAGTACTTC. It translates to CSVRDDERRAKNIQYF.

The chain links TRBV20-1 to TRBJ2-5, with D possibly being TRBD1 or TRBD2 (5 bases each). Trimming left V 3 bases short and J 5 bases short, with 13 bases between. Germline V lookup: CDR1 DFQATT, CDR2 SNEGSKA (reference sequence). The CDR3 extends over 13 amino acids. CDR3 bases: TGCAGTGCTAGTATCCAGGGCGGGGAGACCCAGTACTTC. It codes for CSASIQGGETQYF.

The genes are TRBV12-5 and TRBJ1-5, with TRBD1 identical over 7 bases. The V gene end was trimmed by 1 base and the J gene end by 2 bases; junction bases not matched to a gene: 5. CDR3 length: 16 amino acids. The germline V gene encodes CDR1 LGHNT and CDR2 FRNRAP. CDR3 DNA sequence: TGTGCTAGTGGTTTGGGATACAGGGGTCGCAATCAGCCCCAGCATTTT. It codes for CASGLGYRGRNQPQHF.

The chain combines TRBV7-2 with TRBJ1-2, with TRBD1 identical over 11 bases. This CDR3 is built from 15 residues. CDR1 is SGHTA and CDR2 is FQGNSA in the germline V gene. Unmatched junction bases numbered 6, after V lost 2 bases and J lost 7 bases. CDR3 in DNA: TGTGCCAGCAGCTTACATGGGACAGGGGGAATTGGCTACACCTTC. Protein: CASSLHGTGGIGYTF. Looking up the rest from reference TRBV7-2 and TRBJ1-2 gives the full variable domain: GAGVSQSPSNKVTEKGKDVELRCDPISGHTALYWYRQSLGQGLEFLIYFQGNSAPDKSGLPSDRFSAERTGGSVSTLTIQRTQQEDSAVYLCASSLHGTGGIGYTFGSGTRLTVV.

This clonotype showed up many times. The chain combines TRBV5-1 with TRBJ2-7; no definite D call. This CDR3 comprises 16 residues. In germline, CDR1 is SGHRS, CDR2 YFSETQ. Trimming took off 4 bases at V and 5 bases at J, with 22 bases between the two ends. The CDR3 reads CASSPNPLDPWNEQYF. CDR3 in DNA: TGCGCCAGCAGCCCCAACCCATTGGACCCGTGGAACGAGCAGTACTTC.

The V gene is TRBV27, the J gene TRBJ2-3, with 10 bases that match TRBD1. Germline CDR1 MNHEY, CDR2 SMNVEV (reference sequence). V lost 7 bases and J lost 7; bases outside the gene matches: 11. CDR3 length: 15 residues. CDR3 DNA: TGTGCCAGCAATGTAGCGGACAGGGGGAGGTATACGCAGTATTTT. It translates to CASNVADRGRYTQYF.